A selection of T cell receptor beta chains follows, all from one sample in a study of blood T cell repertoires in COVID-19. TCRdb's table, derived via immunoSEQ multiplex PCR, lists solely in-frame clones and lacks some. The table includes 150,000 to 200,000 clones, around 83% detected once. The sample taken for sequencing was peripheral blood. The receptors derive from a woman in her sixties or seventies with acute or convalescent COVID-19. Both conserved end residues are part of each CDR3.

J	V	CDR3
TRBJ1-4	TRBV2	CASSAGLELFF
TRBJ2-5	TRBV5-1	CASTTGTPRETQYF
TRBJ2-6	TRBV19	CASSLLTGSGANVLTF
TRBJ2-2	TRBV15	CATSRDRLANTGELFF
TRBJ1-1	TRBV19	CASSIGGMNTEAFF
TRBJ2-1	TRBV15	CATSRGGTVYNEQFF
TRBJ2-5	TRBV11-2	CASSLGTVGTETQYF
TRBJ1-1	TRBV6-5	CASEDGTHAQAFF
TRBJ1-1	TRBV5-1	CASSSQGSGTEAFF
TRBJ2-7	TRBV7-2	CASSLVSLAGGYEQYF
TRBJ2-1	TRBV7-3	CASSLIGGYNEQFF
TRBJ2-5	TRBV5-5	CASSLTPTSGRGETQYF
TRBJ2-1	TRBV28	CASSPNEGRGNEQFF
TRBJ2-1	TRBV4-1	CASSQDERRGYNEQFF
TRBJ2-5	TRBV13	CASSGTSRWGETQYF
TRBJ1-2	TRBV7-9	CASSPSDREGYTF
TRBJ1-4	TRBV4-2	CASSQDMGLPNEKLFF
TRBJ2-7	TRBV6-5	CASTTGTASYEQYF
TRBJ2-5	TRBV3-1/TRBV3-2	CASSQRGGVVFETQYF
TRBJ1-2	TRBV7-2	CASSLGAGISYGYTF
TRBJ1-1	TRBV9	CASSVQQGTEAFF
TRBJ2-7	TRBV5-1	CASSDPGGWEQYF
TRBJ2-3	TRBV6-5	CASKPEGLTDTQYF
TRBJ1-3	TRBV27	CASSLSRAGNTIYF
TRBJ2-1	TRBV9	CASSVVSSGRNEQFF
TRBJ2-4	TRBV24-1	CATSEPDRGNIQYF
TRBJ2-2	TRBV3-1/TRBV3-2	CASSQEGRGGAGELFF
TRBJ2-5	TRBV25-1	CASSDPQGGGQETQYF
TRBJ1-1	TRBV28	CASSLRGWSGTEAFF
TRBJ2-3	TRBV6-5	CASRPGQGNTDTQYF
TRBJ1-5	TRBV6-5	CASSRGGNQPQHF
TRBJ2-5	TRBV5-1	CASSLVGAETQYF
TRBJ2-1	TRBV11-2	CASSLDGGAVNEQFF
TRBJ2-1	TRBV5-1	CASSGGSEGNEQFF
TRBJ1-1	TRBV3-1/TRBV3-2	CASSQNRVLHTEAFF
TRBJ2-1	TRBV20-1	CSASNSGGGNEQFF
TRBJ2-3	TRBV11-3	CASSSGTGWGPDTQYF
TRBJ2-3	TRBV12-5	CASGPGTSGRSSTDTQYF
TRBJ1-5	TRBV19	CASSIGGQGSQPQHF
TRBJ2-1	TRBV20-1	CSASKPGGRAHEQFF
TRBJ2-7	TRBV19	CASSQVNSVQYF
TRBJ2-1	TRBV7-8	CASSSVYNEQFF
TRBJ1-1	TRBV6-6	CASRLNLRDRLKAFF
TRBJ2-3	TRBV2	CASRRTGAITDTQYF
TRBJ2-3	TRBV2	CASSLSGRAEDTQYF
TRBJ2-2	TRBV9	CASSVFTGVATGELFF
TRBJ2-5	TRBV4-2	CASSRDGTSRQTQYF
TRBJ1-6	TRBV11-2	CASSVSHNSPLHF
TRBJ2-7	TRBV10-3	CATGQADQGTYEQYF
TRBJ1-2	TRBV7-2	CASSLGQGFYGYTF
TRBJ1-2	TRBV10-3	CAISEFPAGTNYGYTF
TRBJ1-1	TRBV3-1/TRBV3-2	CASSQHWARRDSLEAFF
TRBJ2-5	TRBV7-2	CASSAAAGTQGRETQYF
TRBJ2-1	TRBV11-2	CASSLVVSLAGSKGEQFF
TRBJ1-4	TRBV6-5	CASRIQGGKLFF